The 28 T cell receptor beta chains below all came from one sample that was sequenced in a study of blood T cell repertoires in COVID-19. Libraries were prepared by immunoSEQ multiplex PCR; TCRdb keeps only in-frame clonotypes and omits some of them. The top ten clones hold around 7.3% of a sample with some 83,000 clones, 70% to 90% of them seen once. Sequences were obtained from peripheral blood. These receptors were collected from an elderly man with active or convalescent COVID-19.

The rearrangement uses TRBV7-9 and TRBJ1-2, with a tentative D call TRBD1 (6 bases). Germline V gene sequence: CDR1 SEHNR, CDR2 FQNEAQ (reference sequence). Deletions cut 4 bases from V and 7 bases from J, with 13 bases between. This CDR3 is 13 amino acids long. The CDR3 sequence is CASSSTPGAGYTF. CDR3 DNA: TGTGCCAGCAGCTCCACCCCAGGGGCTGGCTACACCTTC.

The chain employs TRBV5-8 and TRBJ2-3, with D uncertain. The germline V gene has CDR1 SGHTS and CDR2 YDEGEE. This CDR3 has 12 amino acids. The V end lost 4 bases, the J end lost 8 bases, and 11 bases lay between the germline ends. CDR3: CASSPRSVTQYF. In nucleotides, the CDR3 is TGTGCCAGCAGCCCTCGTTCTGTTACGCAGTATTTT.

The chain carries TRBV15 and TRBJ1-3, with D hard to call. There are 15 residues in the CDR3. V shed 3 bases and J shed 0 bases, with 9 bases lying between them. CDR1 is LNHNV, CDR2 YYDKDF, per germline (reference sequence). The CDR3 DNA follows: TGTGCCACCAGCAGGCAACAGCACTCTGGAAACACCATATATTTT. This encodes CATSRQQHSGNTIYF.

V and J are TRBV29-1 and TRBJ2-4; 8 bases match TRBD2. Trimming removed 7 bases from V and 8 bases from J; junction bases left unmatched: 7. This CDR3 contains 12 residues. The V gene's germline CDR1 is SQVTM and CDR2 ANQGSEA. Written as DNA, the CDR3 is TGCAGCGCAATCCTGACTAGCGACATTCAGTACTTC. Translated, it gives CSAILTSDIQYF.

In DNA form, the CDR3 reads TGTGCCAGCAGCTCAGCGACAGGGGGCCGTCGGGTTCAGTACTTC. Protein: CASSSATGGRRVQYF. The rearrangement uses TRBV7-2 and TRBJ2-4, with 10 positions matching TRBD1. The germline V gene has CDR1 SGHTA and CDR2 FQGNSA. The CDR3 is made up of 15 amino acids. With V trimmed by 4 bases and J by 11 bases, 11 bases remained unmatched. The complete variable domain, with remaining parts taken from reference TRBV7-2 and TRBJ2-4, reads GAGVSQSPSNKVTEKGKDVELRCDPISGHTALYWYRQSLGQGLEFLIYFQGNSAPDKSGLPSDRFSAERTGGSVSTLTIQRTQQEDSAVYLCASSSATGGRRVQYFGAGTRLSVL.

The chain couples TRBV3-1 (or the pseudogene TRBV3-2) to TRBJ1-1; D call uncertain. Germline values: CDR1 LGHDT, CDR2 YNNKEL (reference sequence). The CDR3 contains 15 residues. V was shortened by 1 base and J by 3 bases, with 12 bases between the two germline ends. CDR3 amino acids: CASSQAPPGDTEAFF. CDR3 nucleotide sequence: TGTGCCAGCAGCCAAGCTCCCCCAGGTGACACTGAAGCTTTCTTT.

This clone appeared a single time. The chain uses TRBV5-4 and TRBJ2-2; 10 bases fit TRBD1. The CDR3 is made up of 15 amino acids. Trimming cost V 0 bases and J 4 bases; bases outside gene matches: 0. Germline lookup yields CDR1 SGHNT and CDR2 YYREEE (reference sequence). CDR3 nucleotides: TGTGCCAGCAGCTTGGGGACAGGGGGCACCGGGGAGCTGTTTTTT. It is translated as CASSLGTGGTGELFF.

This sequence joins TRBV5-1 and TRBJ1-6; TRBD1 agrees at 12 bases. The V gene end was trimmed by 0 bases and the J gene end by 10 bases; junction bases not matched to a gene: 5. This CDR3 has 16 residues. The germline V gene has CDR1 SGHRS and CDR2 YFSETQ. This CDR3 is CASSLAGDRGLSPLHF. DNA for the CDR3: TGCGCCAGCAGCTTGGCCGGGGACAGGGGGCTCTCACCCCTCCACTTT.

The rearrangement joins TRBV5-1 to TRBJ1-4, with TRBD1 as a possible D gene (5 bases). Germline-derived CDR1 and CDR2 are SGHRS and YFSETQ. The V end lost 4 bases, the J end lost 8 bases, and 9 bases lay between the germline ends. The CDR3 extends over 12 amino acids. In DNA form, the CDR3 reads TGCGCCAGCAGCACAGGCGGAGAAAAACTGTTTTTT. Translation: CASSTGGEKLFF. Full variable domain (outside the CDR3, taken from reference TRBV5-1 and TRBJ1-4): KAGVTQTPRYLIKTRGQQVTLSCSPISGHRSVSWYQQTPGQGLQFLFEYFSETQRNKGNFPGRFSGRQFSNSRSEMNVSTLELGDSALYLCASSTGGEKLFFGSGTQLSVL.

The J gene is TRBJ1-1, the V gene TRBV3-1 (or the pseudogene TRBV3-2); 10 bases agree with TRBD1. V was clipped by 4 bases and J by 4 bases; unmatched bases: 6. In germline, CDR1 is LGHDT, CDR2 YNNKEL (reference sequence). The CDR3 is made up of 15 amino acids. Here the CDR3 reads CASSLGTGASTEAFF. CDR3 nucleotides: TGTGCCAGCAGCCTGGGGACAGGGGCAAGCACTGAAGCTTTCTTT.

This clone was counted a few times. Other DNA sequences from this sample encode an identical CDR3 as well. V usage is TRBV6-1 and J usage is TRBJ2-7; 8 bases line up with TRBD1. J was trimmed by 6 bases and V by 3 bases; bases with no gene match: 4. Per germline, CDR1 MNHNS and CDR2 SASEGT. CDR3 size: 13 residues. In DNA form, the CDR3 reads TGTGCCAGCAGTGAGAGACAGGGGACCGAGCAGTACGTC. Encoded protein: CASSERQGTEQYV.

The chain carries TRBV5-6 and TRBJ1-4; tentatively, D is TRBD1 (5 bases). CDR1 and CDR2 (germline): SGHDT, YYEEEE. This CDR3 contains 10 residues. Trimming stripped 8 bases from V and 8 bases from J, with 7 bases between. CDR3 loop: CAREGEKLFF. The CDR3 nucleotides are TGTGCCAGGGAGGGGGAAAAACTGTTTTTT.

This clone was counted between two and nine times. This chain connects TRBV19 to TRBJ1-1; D unclear. Germline V CDR1 and CDR2: LNHDA, SQIVND (reference sequence). This CDR3 region has 16 residues. With 6 bases removed from V and 0 bases from J, the gap between germline ends came to 17 bases. The CDR3 loop reads CASRGFPTSMNTEAFF. The CDR3 nucleotides are TGTGCCAGTAGGGGCTTTCCGACGAGCATGAACACTGAAGCTTTCTTT.

This clone was found once. This chain uses TRBV18 with TRBJ1-4, with 7 nucleotides matching TRBD1. After removal of 3 bases from V and 7 bases from J, the junction contained 8 bases not matched to a gene. Germline CDR1 and CDR2: KGHSH and LQKENI. The CDR3 runs 15 residues. As DNA, the CDR3 is TGTGCCAGCTCACCTCAGGGGGGCGTAGTTGAAAAACTGTTTTTT. It codes for CASSPQGGVVEKLFF.

This rearrangement joins TRBV19 to TRBJ2-2, with a tentative D call TRBD1 (6 bases). V was pared by 6 bases and J by 5 bases, with 13 bases between. The CDR3 length is 14 residues. The germline CDR1 and CDR2 sequences are LNHDA and SQIVND (reference sequence). The CDR3 here is CASREQGDTGELFF. DNA of the CDR3: TGTGCCAGTAGAGAACAGGGCGATACCGGGGAGCTGTTTTTT.

V is TRBV5-1 and J is TRBJ1-2, with D maybe TRBD1 (5 bases). The CDR3 has 16 amino acids. The V end was cut by 4 bases, the J end by 6 bases, with 22 bases between. Germline-derived CDR1 and CDR2 are SGHRS and YFSETQ. This chain's CDR3 is CASSLHLGEVVHGYTF. In nucleotides, the CDR3 is TGCGCCAGCAGCCTCCATCTGGGGGAGGTCGTCCATGGCTACACCTTC.

The chain joins TRBV6-6 to TRBJ1-6; no firm D call. Germline CDR1 is MNHNY and CDR2 is SVGAGI (reference sequence). CDR3 size: 14 residues. Trimming left V 2 bases short and J 8 bases short, with 10 bases between. CDR3 coding DNA: TGTGCCAGCAGTTACGTACACCTAGATTCACCCCTCCACTTT. Its translation is CASSYVHLDSPLHF.

This clone was counted once. The rearrangement uses TRBV24-1 and TRBJ2-1, with D possibly matching TRBD1 (6 bases). The CDR3 has 11 residues. The germline V gene has CDR1 KGHDR and CDR2 SFDVKD. With 10 bases removed from V and 9 bases from J, the gap between germline ends came to 12 bases. CDR3 coding DNA: TGTGCCACACGGGCCAGGGGTGAGCAGTTCTTC. Residues: CATRARGEQFF.

The chain joins TRBV29-1 to TRBJ1-2, with 8 bases identical to TRBD1. Per germline, CDR1 SQVTM and CDR2 ANQGSEA. With 5 bases clipped from V and 5 bases from J, the junction kept 10 bases outside the gene matches. This CDR3 has 14 residues. CDR3 bases: TGCAGCGTTACCGCCCAGGGGGCGCGGTATGGCTACACCTTC. Its translation: CSVTAQGARYGYTF.

This rearrangement joins TRBV18 to TRBJ1-1, with 9 bases matching TRBD1. V was clipped by 3 bases and J by 3 bases; unmatched bases: 11. The CDR3 sequence is 17 residues long. Germline CDR1 and CDR2: KGHSH and LQKENI. The CDR3 DNA reads TGTGCCAGCTCACCTAATACAGGGGGCGGTTATCACACTGAAGCTTTCTTT. It yields the protein CASSPNTGGGYHTEAFF.

The V call is TRBV7-9, the J call TRBJ1-4; D unclear. The CDR3 is made up of 16 amino acids. V lost 3 bases, J lost 5 bases, and 16 bases lay in between. CDR1 and CDR2 from the germline V gene are SEHNR and FQNEAQ (reference sequence). CDR3 bases: TGTGCCAGCAGCTTTTTCGGAGGCCTGGAAAATGAAAAACTGTTTTTT. Amino acids: CASSFFGGLENEKLFF.

The rearrangement links TRBV5-6 to TRBJ1-3; D uncertain. Trimming removed 2 bases from V and 3 bases from J, with 6 bases in between. Looked up from germline, CDR1 is SGHDT and CDR2 is YYEEEE. The CDR3 has 13 amino acids. The CDR3 sequence is CASSFAGGNTIYF. The CDR3 nucleotides read TGTGCCAGCAGCTTCGCAGGTGGAAACACCATATATTTT.

The rearrangement joins TRBV28 to TRBJ1-5, with D perhaps matching TRBD1 (5 bases). This CDR3 spans 16 amino acids. Per the germline V gene, CDR1 is MDHEN and CDR2 is SYDVKM. Trimming left V 2 bases short and J 1 base short, with 12 bases between. CDR3 coding DNA: TGTGCCAGCAGTTTAAGGGCAGGGCCAAGCAATCAGCCCCAGCATTTT. Protein sequence: CASSLRAGPSNQPQHF.

The chain uses TRBV7-2 and TRBJ2-3; D uncertain. Germline V gene lookup returns CDR1 SGHTA and CDR2 FQGNSA. V gave up 5 bases and J gave up 2 bases, with 5 bases separating them. The CDR3 runs to 12 residues. CDR3 in DNA: TGTGCCAGCAGCCCCTACACAGATACGCAGTATTTT. This gives the protein CASSPYTDTQYF.

The chain recombines TRBV5-6 with TRBJ1-2, with TRBD1 matching 9 bases. CDR3 length: 14 amino acids. The J segment lost 6 bases and the V segment lost 3 bases, leaving 6 bases of the junction unmatched. From germline, CDR1 is SGHDT and CDR2 YYEEEE. Here the CDR3 DNA reads TGTGCCAGCAGCTGGGGACAGGGTATGGATGGCTACACCTTC. Amino acid sequence: CASSWGQGMDGYTF.

This chain links TRBV28 with TRBJ1-3; the D gene is possibly TRBD1 (6 bases). Germline V gives CDR1 MDHEN, CDR2 SYDVKM. V was clipped by 8 bases and J by 6 bases, with 14 bases between them. The length of the CDR3 is 13 residues. The DNA for the CDR3 is TGTGCCAGCTTGGGTCCAGGGGTAAACACCATATATTTT. Its protein is CASLGPGVNTIYF.

This clone showed up just a few times. CDR3 nucleotide sequence: TGTGCCACCTCCACGGCGGACTATGGCTACACCTTC. It specifies CATSTADYGYTF. The chain couples TRBV24-1 to TRBJ1-2; D remains ambiguous. Germline V gives CDR1 KGHDR, CDR2 SFDVKD. Trimming stripped 9 bases from V and 3 bases from J, with 10 bases between. This CDR3 is built from 12 residues.

A single count supports this clone. The rearrangement joins TRBV7-2 to TRBJ1-1, with D unresolved. This CDR3 comprises 14 residues. The germline CDR1 and CDR2 sequences are SGHTA and FQGNSA. Trimming shortened V by 1 base and J by 4 bases, and 10 bases separated the two germline ends. The DNA for the CDR3 is TGTGCCAGCAGCTTAGTGGGGAGTGCCACTGAAGCTTTCTTT. Amino acids: CASSLVGSATEAFF. The full variable domain, with the rest looked up from reference TRBV7-2 and TRBJ1-1, is GAGVSQSPSNKVTEKGKDVELRCDPISGHTALYWYRQSLGQGLEFLIYFQGNSAPDKSGLPSDRFSAERTGGSVSTLTIQRTQQEDSAVYLCASSLVGSATEAFFGQGTRLTVV.